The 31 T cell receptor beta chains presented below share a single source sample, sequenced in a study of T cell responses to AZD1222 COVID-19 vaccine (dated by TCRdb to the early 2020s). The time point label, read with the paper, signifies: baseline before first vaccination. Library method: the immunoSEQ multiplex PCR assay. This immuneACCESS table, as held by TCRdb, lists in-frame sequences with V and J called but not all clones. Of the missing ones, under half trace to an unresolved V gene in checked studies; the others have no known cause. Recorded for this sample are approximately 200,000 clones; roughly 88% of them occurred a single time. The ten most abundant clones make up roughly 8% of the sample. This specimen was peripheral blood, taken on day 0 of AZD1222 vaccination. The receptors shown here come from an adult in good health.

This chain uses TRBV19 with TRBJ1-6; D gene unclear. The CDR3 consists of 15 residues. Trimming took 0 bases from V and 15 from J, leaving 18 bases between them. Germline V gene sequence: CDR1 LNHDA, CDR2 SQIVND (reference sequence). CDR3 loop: CASSIDPGSSRGLHF. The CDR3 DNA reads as TGTGCCAGTAGTATAGATCCAGGCAGCTCCCGGGGCCTCCACTTT.

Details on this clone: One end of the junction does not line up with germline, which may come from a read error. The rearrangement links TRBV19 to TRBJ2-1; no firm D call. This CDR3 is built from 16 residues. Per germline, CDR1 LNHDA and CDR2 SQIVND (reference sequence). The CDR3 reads CASSLELTGSYNEQFF. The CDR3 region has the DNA TGTGCCAGTAGTCTAGAGTTGACCGGCTCCTACAATGAGCAGTTCTTC.

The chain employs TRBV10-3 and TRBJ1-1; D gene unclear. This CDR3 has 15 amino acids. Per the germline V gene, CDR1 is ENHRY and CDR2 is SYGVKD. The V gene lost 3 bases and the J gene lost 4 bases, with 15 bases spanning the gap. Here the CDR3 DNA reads TGTGCCATCAGTGAAGTTCCGAGTACGGCCACTGAAGCTTTCTTT. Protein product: CAISEVPSTATEAFF.

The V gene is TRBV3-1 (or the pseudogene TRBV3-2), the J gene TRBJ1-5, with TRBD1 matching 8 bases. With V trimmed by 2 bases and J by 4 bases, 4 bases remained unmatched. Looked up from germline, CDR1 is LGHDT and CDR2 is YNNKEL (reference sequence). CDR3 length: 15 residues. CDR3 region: CASSQQDRENQPQHF. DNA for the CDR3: TGTGCCAGCAGCCAACAGGACAGGGAAAATCAGCCCCAGCATTTT.

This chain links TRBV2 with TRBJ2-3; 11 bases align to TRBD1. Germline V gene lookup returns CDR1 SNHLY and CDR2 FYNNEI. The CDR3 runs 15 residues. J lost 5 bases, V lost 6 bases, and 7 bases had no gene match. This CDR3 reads CASSPGTGGIDTQYF. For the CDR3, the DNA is TGTGCCAGCAGCCCTGGGACAGGGGGTATAGATACGCAGTATTTT. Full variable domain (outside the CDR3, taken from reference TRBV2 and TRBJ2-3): EPEVTQTPSHQVTQMGQEVILRCVPISNHLYFYWYRQILGQKVEFLVSFYNNEISEKSEIFDDQFSVERPDGSNFTLKIRSTKLEDSAMYFCASSPGTGGIDTQYFGPGTRLTVL.

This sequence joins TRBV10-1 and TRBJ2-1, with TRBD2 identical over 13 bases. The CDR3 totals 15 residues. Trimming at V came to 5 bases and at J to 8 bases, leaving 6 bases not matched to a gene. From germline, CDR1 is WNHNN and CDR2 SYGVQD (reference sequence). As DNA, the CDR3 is TGCGCCAGCAGTCCACTAGCGGGGGGGATCGATGAGCAGTTCTTC. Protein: CASSPLAGGIDEQFF.

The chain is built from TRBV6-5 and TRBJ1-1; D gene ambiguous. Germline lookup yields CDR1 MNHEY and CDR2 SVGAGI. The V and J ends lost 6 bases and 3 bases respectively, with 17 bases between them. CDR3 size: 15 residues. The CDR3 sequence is CASRYGSRRYTEAFF. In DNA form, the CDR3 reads TGTGCCAGCAGATACGGGAGTAGGAGGTACACTGAAGCTTTCTTT.

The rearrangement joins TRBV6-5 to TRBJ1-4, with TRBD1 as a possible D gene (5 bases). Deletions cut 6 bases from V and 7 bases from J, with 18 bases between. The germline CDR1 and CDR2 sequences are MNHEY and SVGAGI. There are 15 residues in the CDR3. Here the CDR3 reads CASRPGPAGGEKLFF. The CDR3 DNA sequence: TGTGCCAGCAGGCCGGGACCCGCCGGCGGTGAAAAACTGTTTTTT.

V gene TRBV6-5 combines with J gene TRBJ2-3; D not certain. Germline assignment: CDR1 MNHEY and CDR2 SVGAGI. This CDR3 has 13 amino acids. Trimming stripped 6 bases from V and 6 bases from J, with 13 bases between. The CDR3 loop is CASSKSRRDTQYF. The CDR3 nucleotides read TGTGCCAGCAGCAAGTCCCGAAGGGATACGCAGTATTTT.

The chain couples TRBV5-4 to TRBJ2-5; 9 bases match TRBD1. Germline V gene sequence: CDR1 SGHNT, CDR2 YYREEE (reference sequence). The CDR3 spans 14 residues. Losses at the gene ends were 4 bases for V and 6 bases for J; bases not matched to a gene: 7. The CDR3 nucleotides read TGTGCCAGCAGCGGCGACAGGGGGAGTCAGACCCAGTACTTC. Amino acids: CASSGDRGSQTQYF. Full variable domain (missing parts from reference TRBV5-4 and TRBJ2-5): ETGVTQSPTHLIKTRGQQVTLRCSSQSGHNTVSWYQQALGQGPQFIFQYYREEENGRGNFPPRFSGLQFPNYSSELNVNALELDDSALYLCASSGDRGSQTQYFGPGTRLLVL.

The CDR3 reads CASSPGTAGNTIYF. In DNA form, the CDR3 reads TGTGCCAGTAGTCCCGGGACGGCCGGAAACACCATATATTTT. This chain joins TRBV19 and TRBJ1-3, with a possible D match to TRBD1 (5 bases). Trimming shortened V by 5 bases and J by 4 bases, and 12 bases separated the two germline ends. The CDR3 has 14 residues. Per the germline V gene, CDR1 is LNHDA and CDR2 is SQIVND (reference sequence).

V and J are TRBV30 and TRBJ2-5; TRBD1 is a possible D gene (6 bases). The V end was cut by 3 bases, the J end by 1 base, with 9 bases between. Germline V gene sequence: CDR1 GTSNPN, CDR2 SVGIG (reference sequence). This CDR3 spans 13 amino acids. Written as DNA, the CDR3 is TGTGCCTGGAGACAGGGCCCCCAAGAGACCCAGTACTTC. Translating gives CAWRQGPQETQYF.

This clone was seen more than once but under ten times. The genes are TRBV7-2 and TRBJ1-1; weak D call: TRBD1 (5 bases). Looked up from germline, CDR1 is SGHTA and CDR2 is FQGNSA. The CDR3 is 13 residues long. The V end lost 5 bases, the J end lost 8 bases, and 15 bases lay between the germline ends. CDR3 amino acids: CASSRDSSAEAFF. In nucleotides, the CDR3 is TGTGCCAGCAGCCGAGACAGCTCCGCCGAAGCTTTCTTT.

DNA of the CDR3: TGTGCCAGCCTCGAGGACAGGGACCGTTCACCCCTCCACTTT. Encoded protein: CASLEDRDRSPLHF. The chain couples TRBV6-5 to TRBJ1-6; 8 bases fit TRBD1. Per germline, CDR1 MNHEY and CDR2 SVGAGI. V lost 8 bases and J lost 9; bases outside the gene matches: 9. The CDR3 sequence is 14 residues long.

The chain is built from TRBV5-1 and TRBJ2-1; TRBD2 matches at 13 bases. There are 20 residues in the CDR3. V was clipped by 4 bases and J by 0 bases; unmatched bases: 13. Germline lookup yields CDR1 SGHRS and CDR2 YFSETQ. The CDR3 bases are TGCGCCAGCAGCCCGATACTAGCGGGGGGGCAATCTAGCTCCTACAATGAGCAGTTCTTC. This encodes CASSPILAGGQSSSYNEQFF. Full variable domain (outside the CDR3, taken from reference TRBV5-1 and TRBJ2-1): KAGVTQTPRYLIKTRGQQVTLSCSPISGHRSVSWYQQTPGQGLQFLFEYFSETQRNKGNFPGRFSGRQFSNSRSEMNVSTLELGDSALYLCASSPILAGGQSSSYNEQFFGPGTRLTVL.

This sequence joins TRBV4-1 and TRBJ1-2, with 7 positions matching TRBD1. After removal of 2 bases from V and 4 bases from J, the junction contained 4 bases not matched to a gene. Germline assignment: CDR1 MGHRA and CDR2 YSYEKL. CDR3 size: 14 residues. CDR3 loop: CASSQIGDSYGYTF. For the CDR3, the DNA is TGCGCCAGCAGCCAAATAGGGGACAGCTATGGCTACACCTTC.

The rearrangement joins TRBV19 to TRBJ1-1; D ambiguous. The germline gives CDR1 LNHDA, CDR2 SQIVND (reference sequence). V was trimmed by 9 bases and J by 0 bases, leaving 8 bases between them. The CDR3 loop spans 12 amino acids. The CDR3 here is CASGWLNTEAFF. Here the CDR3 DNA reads TGTGCCAGCGGGTGGTTGAACACTGAAGCTTTCTTT.

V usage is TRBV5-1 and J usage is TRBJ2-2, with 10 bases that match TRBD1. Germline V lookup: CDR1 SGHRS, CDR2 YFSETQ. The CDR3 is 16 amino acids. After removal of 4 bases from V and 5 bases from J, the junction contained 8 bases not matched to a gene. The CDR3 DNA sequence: TGCGCCAGCAGCGGGGACAGGGGATCTTTTACCGGGGAGCTGTTTTTT. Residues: CASSGDRGSFTGELFF.

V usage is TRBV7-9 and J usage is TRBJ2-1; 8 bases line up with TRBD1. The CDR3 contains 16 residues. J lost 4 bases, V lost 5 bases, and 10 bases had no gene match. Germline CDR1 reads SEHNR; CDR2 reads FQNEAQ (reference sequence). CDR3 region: CASSPMPQGAYNEQFF. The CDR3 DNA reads TGTGCCAGCAGCCCTATGCCCCAGGGGGCGTACAATGAGCAGTTCTTC.

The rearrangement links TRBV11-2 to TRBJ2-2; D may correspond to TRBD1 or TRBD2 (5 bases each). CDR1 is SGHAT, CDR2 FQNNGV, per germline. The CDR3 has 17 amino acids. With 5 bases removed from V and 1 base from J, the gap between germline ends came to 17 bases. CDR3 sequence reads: CASSHYLGDQNTGELFF. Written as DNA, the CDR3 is TGTGCCAGCAGCCACTATTTGGGGGACCAGAACACCGGGGAGCTGTTTTTT.

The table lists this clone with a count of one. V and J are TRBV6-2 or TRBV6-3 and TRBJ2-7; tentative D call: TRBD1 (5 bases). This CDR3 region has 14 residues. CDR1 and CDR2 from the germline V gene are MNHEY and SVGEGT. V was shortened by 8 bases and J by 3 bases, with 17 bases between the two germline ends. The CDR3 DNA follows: TGTGCCAGCCGCCCAGACAGCCGACTCTACGAGCAGTACTTC. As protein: CASRPDSRLYEQYF.

The CDR3 is CASSFSSMNTEAFF. The CDR3 coding sequence is TGTGCCAGCAGCTTCTCCAGCATGAACACTGAAGCTTTCTTT. This rearrangement joins TRBV11-2 to TRBJ1-1; the D is unclear. The germline CDR1 and CDR2 sequences are SGHAT and FQNNGV. V lost 3 bases and J 0 bases, leaving 8 bases between the germline ends. This CDR3 is 14 amino acids long. Based on the CDR3 plus reference TRBV11-2 and TRBJ1-1, the full variable domain is EAGVAQSPRYKIIEKRQSVAFWCNPISGHATLYWYQQILGQGPKLLIQFQNNGVVDDSQLPKDRFSAERLKGVDSTLKIQPAKLEDSAVYLCASSFSSMNTEAFFGQGTRLTVV.

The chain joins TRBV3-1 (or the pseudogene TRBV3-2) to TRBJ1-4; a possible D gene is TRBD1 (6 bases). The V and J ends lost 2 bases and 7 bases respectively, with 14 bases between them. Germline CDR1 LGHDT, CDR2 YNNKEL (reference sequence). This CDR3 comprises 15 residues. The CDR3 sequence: CASSQKGLGGEKLFF. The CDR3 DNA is TGTGCCAGCAGCCAAAAAGGGTTAGGGGGTGAAAAACTGTTTTTT.

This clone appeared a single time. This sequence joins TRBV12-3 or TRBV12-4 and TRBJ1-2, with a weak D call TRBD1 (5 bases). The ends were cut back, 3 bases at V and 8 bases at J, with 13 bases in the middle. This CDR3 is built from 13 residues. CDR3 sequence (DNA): TGTGCCAGCAGTTTCGTCGCAGGGCGGGGCTACACCTTC. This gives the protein CASSFVAGRGYTF.

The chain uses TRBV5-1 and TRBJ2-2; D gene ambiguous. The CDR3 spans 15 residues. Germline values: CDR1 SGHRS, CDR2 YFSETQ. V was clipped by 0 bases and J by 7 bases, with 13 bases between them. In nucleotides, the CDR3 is TGCGCCAGCAGCTTGGAGCCAGCCCCTCACGGGGAGCTGTTTTTT. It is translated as CASSLEPAPHGELFF.

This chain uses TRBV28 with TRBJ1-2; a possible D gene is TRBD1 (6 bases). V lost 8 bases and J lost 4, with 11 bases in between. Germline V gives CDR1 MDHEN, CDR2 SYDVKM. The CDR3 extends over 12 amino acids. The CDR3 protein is CASSGQRYGYTF. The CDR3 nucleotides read TGTGCCAGCTCGGGACAACGCTATGGCTACACCTTC.

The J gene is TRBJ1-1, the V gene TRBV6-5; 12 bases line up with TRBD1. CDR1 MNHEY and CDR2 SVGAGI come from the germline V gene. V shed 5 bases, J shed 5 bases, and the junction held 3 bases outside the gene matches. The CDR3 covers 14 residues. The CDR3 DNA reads TGTGCCAGCAGTCGGGACAGGGGGCTAACTGAAGCTTTCTTT. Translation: CASSRDRGLTEAFF.

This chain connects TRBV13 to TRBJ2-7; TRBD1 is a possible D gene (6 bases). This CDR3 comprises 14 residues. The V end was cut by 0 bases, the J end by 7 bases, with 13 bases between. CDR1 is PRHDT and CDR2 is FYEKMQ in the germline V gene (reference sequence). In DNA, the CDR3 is TGTGCCAGCAGCTTAGGTCATACTAGGGGGGAGCAGTACTTC. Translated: CASSLGHTRGEQYF.

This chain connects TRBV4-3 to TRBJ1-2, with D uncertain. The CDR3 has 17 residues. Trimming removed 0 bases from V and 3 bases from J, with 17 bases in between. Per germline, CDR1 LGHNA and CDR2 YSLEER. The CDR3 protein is CASSQERDRRIYYGYTF. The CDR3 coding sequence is TGCGCCAGCAGCCAAGAAAGGGATCGAAGGATATACTATGGCTACACCTTC.

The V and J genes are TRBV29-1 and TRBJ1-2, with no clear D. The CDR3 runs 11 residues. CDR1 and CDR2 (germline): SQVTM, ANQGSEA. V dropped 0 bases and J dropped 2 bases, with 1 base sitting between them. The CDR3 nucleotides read TGCAGCGTTGAAGACAACTATGGCTACACCTTC. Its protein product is CSVEDNYGYTF.

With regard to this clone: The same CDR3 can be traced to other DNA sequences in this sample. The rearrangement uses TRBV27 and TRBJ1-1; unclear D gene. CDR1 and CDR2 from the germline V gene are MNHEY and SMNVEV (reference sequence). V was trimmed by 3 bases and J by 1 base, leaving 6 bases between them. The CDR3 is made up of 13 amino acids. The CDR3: CASSFRGNTEAFF. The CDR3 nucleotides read TGTGCCAGCAGTTTTCGCGGGAACACTGAAGCTTTCTTT.